The 6 T cell receptor beta chains below come from one sample, sequenced in a study of blood T cell repertoires in COVID-19. Only in-frame clones appear in the TCRdb table, and some are missing; sequencing was by immunoSEQ multiplex PCR. The table shows about 140,000 clones, with over 80% occurring only once. The sample was peripheral blood. The receptors were sampled from a woman in her forties or fifties with acute or convalescent COVID-19.

This sequence joins TRBV11-3 and TRBJ2-1, with TRBD2 matching over 8 bases. V was pared by 5 bases and J by 7 bases, with 16 bases of the junction left unmatched. Germline V gene lookup returns CDR1 SGHNT and CDR2 YENEEA. This CDR3 comprises 17 residues. DNA of the CDR3: TGTGCCAGCAGCCGTAGGGTGGAACGGGAGGGCCGGAATGAGCAGTTCTTC. Translating it yields CASSRRVEREGRNEQFF.

The gene calls are TRBV24-1 and TRBJ2-1, with TRBD1 matching 9 bases. The germline V gene encodes CDR1 KGHDR and CDR2 SFDVKD. V trimming: 2 bases; J trimming: 3 bases; junction bases outside the gene matches: 4. CDR3 length equals 16 residues. CDR3 DNA sequence: TGTGCCACCAGTGATTCAGGGGGACAGGGCTACAATGAGCAGTTCTTC. This sequence encodes CATSDSGGQGYNEQFF.

The rearrangement links TRBV7-9 to TRBJ1-1; TRBD1 matches at 7 bases. V gave up 4 bases and J gave up 1 base; unmatched junction bases: 6. In germline, CDR1 is SEHNR, CDR2 FQNEAQ (reference sequence). The length of the CDR3 is 15 residues. This CDR3 is CASSSAGTANTEAFF. DNA for the CDR3: TGTGCCAGCAGCTCGGCCGGGACAGCGAACACTGAAGCTTTCTTT.

As regards this clone: The same CDR3 also results from other DNA sequences found in this sample. V and J are TRBV5-1 and TRBJ1-1; D is uncertain. The V and J ends lost 4 bases and 1 base respectively, with 8 bases between them. Germline assignment: CDR1 SGHRS and CDR2 YFSETQ. The CDR3 loop spans 13 amino acids. The CDR3 spells CASSLQANTEAFF. CDR3 DNA: TGCGCCAGCAGCCTCCAGGCGAACACTGAAGCTTTCTTT. The variable domain in full, with the rest retrieved from reference TRBV5-1 and TRBJ1-1, is KAGVTQTPRYLIKTRGQQVTLSCSPISGHRSVSWYQQTPGQGLQFLFEYFSETQRNKGNFPGRFSGRQFSNSRSEMNVSTLELGDSALYLCASSLQANTEAFFGQGTRLTVV.

The CDR3, as DNA: TGTGCCAGCAGCCTTGACAGGGGTCAACGAAAACTGTTTTTT. Its protein product is CASSLDRGQRKLFF. The rearrangement uses TRBV5-4 and TRBJ1-4; 8 nucleotides line up with TRBD1. This CDR3 is built from 14 residues. V shed 4 bases and J 10 bases; nucleotides not matched to a gene: 9. Germline CDR1 reads SGHNT; CDR2 reads YYREEE (reference sequence).

This chain uses TRBV6-2 or TRBV6-3 with TRBJ1-1, with no clear D. The germline CDR1 and CDR2 sequences are MNHEY and SVGEGT. Trimming cost V 0 bases and J 1 base, with 3 bases left between them. This CDR3 is built from 13 residues. CDR3 residues: CASSYSRNTEAFF. CDR3 nucleotides: TGTGCCAGCAGTTACTCTCGGAACACTGAAGCTTTCTTT.